These T cell receptor beta chains were read from a single sample in a study of CD8 T cells in Susac syndrome. TCRdb re-called the immunoSEQ multiplex PCR reads with MiXCR, one entry per CDR3 protein. The sample consists of a few hundred thousand distinct CDR3 sequences, 92% of them appearing once. Sequenced material: CD8+ T cells from PBMCs. The receptors derive from a human donor with multiple sclerosis. The CDR3 runs from the conserved cysteine through the conserved F or W. Each record gives: J gene, V gene, D gene, clone size, CDR3 length, CDR3 DNA, CDR3 protein. D genes are given only for firm matches. Expanded clones are given a class, and other clones once, few, many or no size at all.

j_call: TRBJ1-5
v_call: TRBV20-1
d_call: TRBD1
clone_size: .
cdr3_length: 12
cdr3_nt: TGCAGTGCACGGACAGGGAATCAGCCCCAGCATTTT
cdr3_aa: CSARTGNQPQHF

j_call: TRBJ1-6
v_call: TRBV28
d_call: TRBD1
clone_size: .
cdr3_length: 14
cdr3_nt: TGTGCCAGCAGTCGGGACAGCTCCAATTCACCCCTCCACTTT
cdr3_aa: CASSRDSSNSPLHF

j_call: TRBJ2-3
v_call: TRBV13
d_call: TRBD2
clone_size: .
cdr3_length: 15
cdr3_nt: TGTGCCAGCAGCATCGGGACTAGCAGCACAGATACGCAGTATTTT
cdr3_aa: CASSIGTSSTDTQYF

j_call: TRBJ2-3
v_call: TRBV10-2
d_call: .
clone_size: .
cdr3_length: 12
cdr3_nt: TGCGCCAGCAGTGAGAACCGGGCTACGCAGTATTTT
cdr3_aa: CASSENRATQYF

j_call: TRBJ1-1
v_call: TRBV7-9
d_call: .
clone_size: .
cdr3_length: 13
cdr3_nt: TGTGCCAGCAGCTTATTCCCGGACGTGGAAGCTTTCTTT
cdr3_aa: CASSLFPDVEAFF

j_call: TRBJ1-2
v_call: TRBV19
d_call: .
clone_size: .
cdr3_length: 12
cdr3_nt: TGTGCCAGCCTCGGGGGATGGCGAGGCTACACCTTC
cdr3_aa: CASLGGWRGYTF

j_call: TRBJ1-5
v_call: TRBV7-2
d_call: .
clone_size: .
cdr3_length: 15
cdr3_nt: TGTGCCAGCAGCTTAGAAAGGCAGGGCAATCAGCCCCAGCATTTT
cdr3_aa: CASSLERQGNQPQHF

j_call: TRBJ1-2
v_call: TRBV5-6
d_call: .
clone_size: .
cdr3_length: 13
cdr3_nt: TGTGCCAGCAGCCTCAGGGCCCCCCATGGCTACACCTTC
cdr3_aa: CASSLRAPHGYTF

j_call: TRBJ2-3
v_call: TRBV30
d_call: .
clone_size: .
cdr3_length: 15
cdr3_nt: TGTGCCTGGCGCCTTGACGGGTTGGGCACAGATACGCAGTATTTT
cdr3_aa: CAWRLDGLGTDTQYF

j_call: TRBJ1-1
v_call: TRBV6-5
d_call: .
clone_size: .
cdr3_length: 17
cdr3_nt: TGTGCCAGCATGTTGGACTATATATGGGGAGGCAGCGCTGAAGCTTTCTTT
cdr3_aa: CASMLDYIWGGSAEAFF

j_call: TRBJ2-5
v_call: TRBV9
d_call: .
clone_size: .
cdr3_length: 16
cdr3_nt: TGTGCCAGCAGCGTACCGAGCCCGCTGGGGGGTGAGACCCAGTACTTC
cdr3_aa: CASSVPSPLGGETQYF

j_call: TRBJ2-3
v_call: TRBV7-9
d_call: .
clone_size: .
cdr3_length: 14
cdr3_nt: TGTGCCAGCAGCCGAGCGGGTGTCACAGATACGCAGTATTTT
cdr3_aa: CASSRAGVTDTQYF

j_call: TRBJ2-1
v_call: TRBV13
d_call: .
clone_size: .
cdr3_length: 13
cdr3_nt: TGTGCCAGCAGCCCGGGAGTGCCCAATGAGCAGTTCTTC
cdr3_aa: CASSPGVPNEQFF

j_call: TRBJ2-7
v_call: TRBV5-1
d_call: TRBD1
clone_size: .
cdr3_length: 18
cdr3_nt: TGCGCCAGCAGCCCGGGTATCACAGGGGCCGGGATCTCCTACGAGCAGTACTTC
cdr3_aa: CASSPGITGAGISYEQYF

j_call: TRBJ2-4
v_call: TRBV5-1
d_call: TRBD1
clone_size: .
cdr3_length: 15
cdr3_nt: TGCGCCAGCAGCACCGGACAGGGGGCCAAAAACATTCAGTACTTC
cdr3_aa: CASSTGQGAKNIQYF

j_call: TRBJ1-1
v_call: TRBV5-6
d_call: .
clone_size: few
cdr3_length: 16
cdr3_nt: TGTGCCAGCAGCTTCGTCCCGGGACAAAAAAACACTGAAGCTTTCTTT
cdr3_aa: CASSFVPGQKNTEAFF

j_call: TRBJ2-1
v_call: TRBV4-2
d_call: TRBD2
clone_size: .
cdr3_length: 15
cdr3_nt: TGTGCCAGCAGCGTTCTAGCGGGAGGGGTCGATGAGCAGTTCTTC
cdr3_aa: CASSVLAGGVDEQFF

j_call: TRBJ2-3
v_call: TRBV15
d_call: .
clone_size: .
cdr3_length: 15
cdr3_nt: TGTGCCACCAGCAGTAAACAGGGTCGCACAGATACGCAGTATTTT
cdr3_aa: CATSSKQGRTDTQYF

j_call: TRBJ1-1
v_call: TRBV12-3/TRBV12-4
d_call: .
clone_size: few
cdr3_length: 13
cdr3_nt: TGTGCCAGCACTCCACAGGCGCGAACTGAAGCTTTCTTT
cdr3_aa: CASTPQARTEAFF

j_call: TRBJ1-2
v_call: TRBV27
d_call: .
clone_size: .
cdr3_length: 15
cdr3_nt: TGTGCCAGCAGTACACGGACAGAAGCTAACTATGGCTACACCTTC
cdr3_aa: CASSTRTEANYGYTF

j_call: TRBJ1-1
v_call: TRBV19
d_call: TRBD1
clone_size: .
cdr3_length: 15
cdr3_nt: TGTGCCAGTAGTCTGGGGACAGGAAGTAACACTGAAGCTTTCTTT
cdr3_aa: CASSLGTGSNTEAFF

j_call: TRBJ2-7
v_call: TRBV30
d_call: TRBD1
clone_size: .
cdr3_length: 14
cdr3_nt: TGTGCCTGGACCCCGGGACAGGGCTATTCCGAGCAGTACTTC
cdr3_aa: CAWTPGQGYSEQYF

j_call: TRBJ2-3
v_call: TRBV19
d_call: .
clone_size: .
cdr3_length: 12
cdr3_nt: TGTGCCAGTGAACTAGATGGAGATACGCAGTATTTT
cdr3_aa: CASELDGDTQYF

j_call: TRBJ2-1
v_call: TRBV19
d_call: .
clone_size: .
cdr3_length: 14
cdr3_nt: TGTGCCAGTAGTATAGGTGTTCCTAGCAATGAGCAGTTCTTC
cdr3_aa: CASSIGVPSNEQFF

j_call: TRBJ2-5
v_call: TRBV12-3/TRBV12-4
d_call: .
clone_size: .
cdr3_length: 14
cdr3_nt: TGTGCCAGCAGTTTAGGGCTAGACGAAGAGACCCAGTACTTC
cdr3_aa: CASSLGLDEETQYF